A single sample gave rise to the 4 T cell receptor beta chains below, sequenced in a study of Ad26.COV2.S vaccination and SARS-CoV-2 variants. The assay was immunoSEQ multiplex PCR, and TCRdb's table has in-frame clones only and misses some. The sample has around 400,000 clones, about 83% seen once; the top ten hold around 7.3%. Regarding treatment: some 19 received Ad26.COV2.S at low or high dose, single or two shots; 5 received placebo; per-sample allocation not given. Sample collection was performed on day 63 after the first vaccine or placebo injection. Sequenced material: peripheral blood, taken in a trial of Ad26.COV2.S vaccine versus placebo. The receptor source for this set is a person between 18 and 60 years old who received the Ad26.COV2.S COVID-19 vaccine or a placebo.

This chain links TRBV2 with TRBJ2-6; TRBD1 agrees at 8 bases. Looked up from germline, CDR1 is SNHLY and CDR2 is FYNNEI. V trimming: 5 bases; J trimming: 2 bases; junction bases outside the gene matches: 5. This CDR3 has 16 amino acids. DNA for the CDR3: TGTGCCAGCAGTCAGGGGGCGCTAGCTGGGGCCAACGTCCTGACTTTC. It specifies CASSQGALAGANVLTF.

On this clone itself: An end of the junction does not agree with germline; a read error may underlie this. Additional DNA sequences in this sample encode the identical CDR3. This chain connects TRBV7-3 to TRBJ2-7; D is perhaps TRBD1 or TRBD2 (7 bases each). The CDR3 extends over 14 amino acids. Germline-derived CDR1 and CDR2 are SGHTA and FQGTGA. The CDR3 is CASSFQGGSYEQYF. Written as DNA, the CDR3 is TGTGCCAGCAGCTTTCAGGGGGGGTCCTACGAACAGTACTTC.

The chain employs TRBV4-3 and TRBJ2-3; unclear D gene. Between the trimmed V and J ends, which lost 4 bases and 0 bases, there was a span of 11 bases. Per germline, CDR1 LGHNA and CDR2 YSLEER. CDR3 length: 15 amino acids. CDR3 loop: CASSPRASSTDTQYF. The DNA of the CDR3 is TGCGCCAGCAGCCCTCGGGCATCTAGCACAGATACGCAGTATTTT.

The CDR3 is CASSPVYADTQYF. CDR3 nucleotide sequence: TGTGCCAGCTCACCAGTGTACGCAGATACGCAGTATTTT. This chain connects TRBV18 to TRBJ2-3; no clear D gene. The V and J ends lost 2 bases and 4 bases respectively, with 7 bases between them. This CDR3 comprises 13 residues. CDR1 is KGHSH, CDR2 LQKENI, per germline.